The rows below give T cell receptor beta chains drawn from one sample of a study of OX40 agonist ivuxolimab in advanced cancers. Sequencing was performed with immunoSEQ multiplex PCR; in TCRdb, only in-frame clones are kept and a portion is missing. The sample yields around 92,000 clones, 93% seen once. The source material was CD4+ or CD8+ T cells sorted from blood, sampled in a trial of the OX40 agonist ivuxolimab. The receptors stem from an adult with an advanced solid tumor such as melanoma, head and neck, liver or kidney cancer. The CDR3 runs from the conserved cysteine through the conserved F or W. The D gene is left open where the match is weak. The size entry is marked missing in some rows and otherwise reads once, few, many or a size class.

-,TRBV28,-,TRBJ2-7,TGTGCCAGCAGTCTCGGTGGATTCTACGAGCAGTACTTC,CASSLGGFYEQYF
-,TRBV14,once,TRBJ1-2,TGTGCCAGCAGCCAAGTTGCAACCACCTATGGCTACACCTTC,CASSQVATTYGYTF
-,TRBV5-1,-,TRBJ2-3,TGCGCCACCTCCCTAGGTCCTTCTGGGGAGGATACGCAGTATTTT,CATSLGPSGEDTQYF
TRBD2,TRBV6-5,-,TRBJ2-5,TGTGCCAGCAGTGGGGGACTAGCGGGGGAATTGACCCAGTACTTC,CASSGGLAGELTQYF
-,TRBV9,-,TRBJ2-6,TGTGCCAGCAGCCCCGATGGCTTTGGGGCCAACGTCCTGACTTTC,CASSPDGFGANVLTF
-,TRBV6-1,-,TRBJ1-5,TGTGCCAGCAGTGGCGGGCCCGGCAGGGGTAACGGCCAGCCCCAGCATTTT,CASSGGPGRGNGQPQHF
-,TRBV7-2,once,TRBJ1-5,TGTGCCAGCAGTAGGCAGGAGAGCAATCAGCCCCAGCATTTT,CASSRQESNQPQHF
TRBD2,TRBV20-1,-,TRBJ2-1,TGCAGTGGGACTAGCGGGAGAGAGCAGTTCTTC,CSGTSGREQFF
-,TRBV9,once,TRBJ2-1,TGTGCCAGCAGCGACGAGACGGTCTACAATGAGCAGTTCTTC,CASSDETVYNEQFF
-,TRBV9,once,TRBJ1-1,TGTGCCAGCAGCGCTGGACAGTTTAGGACTGAAGCTTTCTTT,CASSAGQFRTEAFF
TRBD2,TRBV6-6,once,TRBJ2-3,TGTGCCAGCAGTTACAGGGGAGGGGCAGATACGCAGTATTTT,CASSYRGGADTQYF
TRBD1,TRBV15,-,TRBJ1-4,TGTGCCACCAGCTCCTTGGGCGGGACAGGGGATGAAAAACTGTTTTTT,CATSSLGGTGDEKLFF
-,TRBV30,-,TRBJ1-3,TGTGCCTGGAGTAACAGAAGAAACACCATATATTTT,CAWSNRRNTIYF
-,TRBV30,-,TRBJ1-3,TGTGCCTGGAGTACAGGGATCGTCTCTGGAAACACCATATATTTT,CAWSTGIVSGNTIYF
-,TRBV5-1,-,TRBJ2-3,TGCGCCAGCAGCCAAGTACCTAGCACAGATACGCAGTATTTT,CASSQVPSTDTQYF
-,TRBV6-1,-,TRBJ2-7,TGTGCCAGCAGTGAATCGCCAGGGGCGGGATACGAGCAGTACTTC,CASSESPGAGYEQYF
-,TRBV28,once,TRBJ1-6,TGTGCCAGCCAATCAAATTCACCCCTCCACTTT,CASQSNSPLHF
-,TRBV11-2,-,TRBJ1-1,TGTGCCAGCAGCTTAGATCGGACGGAAGCTTTCTTT,CASSLDRTEAFF
-,TRBV30,-,TRBJ1-6,TGTGCCTGGAGTGTAACAATTTATAATTCACCCCTCCACTTT,CAWSVTIYNSPLHF
TRBD1,TRBV25-1,-,TRBJ1-6,TGTGCCAGCAGTGATGAAACAGGGGGCTATAATTCACCCCTCCACTTT,CASSDETGGYNSPLHF
-,TRBV7-3,-,TRBJ2-1,TGTGCCAGCAGCGCCGGGCTCCTCAATGAGCAGTTCTTC,CASSAGLLNEQFF
-,TRBV28,-,TRBJ1-5,TGTGCCAGCAGAAAAGGGGCACGACGGGGACAAGGTCAGCCCCAGCATTTT,CASRKGARRGQGQPQHF
-,TRBV19,once,TRBJ2-1,TGTGCCAGTAAGGGCTTGATAGGAGGGAGCTCCTACAATGAGCAGTTCTTC,CASKGLIGGSSYNEQFF
-,TRBV6-5,-,TRBJ1-2,TGTGCCAGCAGTTACTCGATATTTGCGTATGGCTACACCTTC,CASSYSIFAYGYTF
-,TRBV13,once,TRBJ2-5,TGTGCCAGCAGCCCCGACTTTCAGACCCAGTACTTC,CASSPDFQTQYF
TRBD2,TRBV14,few,TRBJ2-1,TGTGCCAGCAGCCAGAAGTCCTGGCTAGCGGGGGAGCTTCTCTACAATGAGCAGTTCTTC,CASSQKSWLAGELLYNEQFF
-,TRBV10-3,-,TRBJ1-6,TGTGCCACCTGCCGAGACACGGGTTCACCCCTCCACTTT,CATCRDTGSPLHF
TRBD2,TRBV30,-,TRBJ2-1,TGTGCCTGGAGCCACGGACTAGCGGGAGGACTACAGTTCTTC,CAWSHGLAGGLQFF
-,TRBV4-3,-,TRBJ1-1,TGCGCCAGCAGCCAAGGGGACACGAGAACTGAAGCTTTCTTT,CASSQGDTRTEAFF
TRBD1,TRBV7-9,-,TRBJ1-2,TGTGCCAGCAGCCTAATTCCTCATGGGACAGGGTTTGGCTACACCTTC,CASSLIPHGTGFGYTF
-,TRBV12-5,-,TRBJ1-5,TGTGCTAGTGGTTCTTCAGGGAGAGGACAGCCCCAGCATTTT,CASGSSGRGQPQHF
-,TRBV7-2,few,TRBJ1-1,TGTGCCAGCAGCTTAGTGGCCCTCGAGACTGAAGCTTTCTTT,CASSLVALETEAFF
-,TRBV4-3,-,TRBJ1-1,TGCGCCAGCAGCCAAGATGTCACGGGGGACCCTGTTAACACTGAAGCTTTCTTT,CASSQDVTGDPVNTEAFF
-,TRBV20-1,-,TRBJ2-7,TGCAGTTCCCGGAGCTCCTACGAGCAGTACTTC,CSSRSSYEQYF
-,TRBV2,-,TRBJ1-2,TGTGCCAGCAGGTTAAGACAGACTAACTATGGCTACACCTTC,CASRLRQTNYGYTF
TRBD2,TRBV7-6,-,TRBJ2-1,TGTGCCAGCAGCTTGGGAGCGGGAGGGCCAATGAACTACAATGAGCAGTTCTTC,CASSLGAGGPMNYNEQFF
TRBD1,TRBV6-5,-,TRBJ1-3,TGTGCCAGCAGCTTGTGGGACAGGCCTGGAAACACCATATATTTT,CASSLWDRPGNTIYF
-,TRBV5-1,-,TRBJ2-2,TGCGCCAGCAGCTTGGTGAGGAACACCGGGGAGCTGTTTTTT,CASSLVRNTGELFF
-,TRBV30,-,TRBJ2-1,TGTGCCTGGAGACCGACAGAATTCTTACATGAGCAGTTCTTC,CAWRPTEFLHEQFF
TRBD2,TRBV6-6,-,TRBJ2-2,TGTGCCAGCAGTAGATGGACTAGCGTGGGCGGGGAGCTGTTTTTT,CASSRWTSVGGELFF
-,TRBV6-6,-,TRBJ1-1,TGTGCCAGCAGTCCCAACCTGGGCACTGAAGCTTTCTTT,CASSPNLGTEAFF
-,TRBV9,-,TRBJ1-1,TGTGCCAGCAGCGTTGACAGATTGAACACTGAAGCTTTCTTT,CASSVDRLNTEAFF
-,TRBV18,-,TRBJ2-5,TGTGCCAGCTCACCTTCCCAAGAGACCCAGTACTTC,CASSPSQETQYF
TRBD2,TRBV27,once,TRBJ2-1,TGTGCCAGCAGTTTTCCGGGGGGGTTGTTCGGCGATGGTGAGCAGTTCTTC,CASSFPGGLFGDGEQFF
-,TRBV20-1,once,TRBJ1-2,TGCAGTCGGACGGATGATGGCTACACCTTC,CSRTDDGYTF
-,TRBV6-6,-,TRBJ2-1,TGTGCCAGCAGTTACAGGAGGCGAAACAATGAGCAGTTCTTC,CASSYRRRNNEQFF
-,TRBV6-6,-,TRBJ2-5,TGTGCCAGCAGTCCCTCGACGGAGACCCAGTACTTC,CASSPSTETQYF
-,TRBV15,few,TRBJ1-1,TGTGCCACCAGCAGGTCTTGGACTGAAGCTTTCTTT,CATSRSWTEAFF
-,TRBV9,-,TRBJ2-2,TGTGCCAGCAGCGTAGACCCAGCAGACACCGGGGAGCTGTTTTTT,CASSVDPADTGELFF
TRBD1,TRBV19,once,TRBJ1-1,TGTGCCAGTAAGGGCTTGGGACAGGGTAACACTGAAGCTTTCTTT,CASKGLGQGNTEAFF
TRBD2,TRBV10-3,-,TRBJ2-1,TGTGCCATCAGTGGGACTAGCGAGGGCTTGGAGCAGTTCTTC,CAISGTSEGLEQFF
-,TRBV28,-,TRBJ1-2,TGTGCCAGCACCATTCGCCAGGGCCATGGCTACACCTTC,CASTIRQGHGYTF
-,TRBV12-1,-,TRBJ1-5,TGTGCCAGCAGCTTTGTTAGGGACAGGCCGCTCGCTCGGAGTCAGCCCCAGCATTTT,CASSFVRDRPLARSQPQHF